The 5 T cell receptor beta chains reported below all come from one sample, sequenced in a study of blood T cell repertoires in COVID-19 (TCRdb year 2020). The protocol used for the library was the immunoSEQ multiplex PCR assay. TCRdb stores this immuneACCESS table with in-frame sequences only. Part of the clones is absent; in the studies checked, under half of the shortfall reflects unresolved V genes, and no reason is known for the rest. A total of 120,000 to 150,000 clones appear in this sample, 85% of them only once. In total, the top ten clones hold approximately 2.7% of the sample. The sequencing input was peripheral blood. The receptors derive from a woman between 40 and 50 years old with active or convalescent COVID-19.

V usage is TRBV3-1 (or the pseudogene TRBV3-2) and J usage is TRBJ2-7; 7 bases map to TRBD1. After removal of 3 bases from V and 6 bases from J, the junction contained 2 bases not matched to a gene. Germline-derived CDR1 and CDR2 are LGHDT and YNNKEL (reference sequence). The CDR3 extends over 12 amino acids. The CDR3 sequence is CASSQTGREQYF. CDR3 bases: TGTGCCAGCAGCCAGACAGGGCGCGAGCAGTACTTC.

This chain uses TRBV27 with TRBJ1-6; TRBD1 might be the D (6 bases). CDR1 is MNHEY, CDR2 SMNVEV, per germline (reference sequence). The V and J ends lost 3 bases and 10 bases respectively, with 13 bases between them. This CDR3 has 14 residues. The CDR3 here is CASSFTTGRSPLHF. The CDR3 DNA follows: TGTGCCAGCAGTTTTACGACAGGTCGGTCACCCCTCCACTTT.

The V gene is TRBV28, the J gene TRBJ1-2; D gene uncertain. V gave up 2 bases and J gave up 3 bases, with 10 bases separating them. Per the germline V gene, CDR1 is MDHEN and CDR2 is SYDVKM. This CDR3 contains 14 residues. The CDR3 loop is CASSLSLGDYGYTF. CDR3 DNA sequence: TGTGCCAGCAGTTTAAGTCTGGGAGACTATGGCTACACCTTC.

This rearrangement joins TRBV10-3 to TRBJ2-7; D possibly corresponds to TRBD1 (5 bases). CDR1 and CDR2 (germline): ENHRY, SYGVKD. The CDR3 has 12 residues. V was trimmed by 3 bases and J by 6 bases, leaving 9 bases between them. In DNA form, the CDR3 reads TGTGCCATCAGTGAAGGGGTTGGCGAGCAGTACTTC. Amino acids: CAISEGVGEQYF.

V and J are TRBV11-2 and TRBJ2-1; TRBD2 matches 11 bases. V shed 3 bases and J 2 bases; nucleotides not matched to a gene: 9. CDR1 and CDR2 (germline): SGHAT, FQNNGV. The CDR3 is 18 residues long. The CDR3 region has the DNA TGTGCCAGCAGCTTGGAGATACTAGCGGGAGAGGCCTACAATGAGCAGTTCTTC. Translating it yields CASSLEILAGEAYNEQFF.